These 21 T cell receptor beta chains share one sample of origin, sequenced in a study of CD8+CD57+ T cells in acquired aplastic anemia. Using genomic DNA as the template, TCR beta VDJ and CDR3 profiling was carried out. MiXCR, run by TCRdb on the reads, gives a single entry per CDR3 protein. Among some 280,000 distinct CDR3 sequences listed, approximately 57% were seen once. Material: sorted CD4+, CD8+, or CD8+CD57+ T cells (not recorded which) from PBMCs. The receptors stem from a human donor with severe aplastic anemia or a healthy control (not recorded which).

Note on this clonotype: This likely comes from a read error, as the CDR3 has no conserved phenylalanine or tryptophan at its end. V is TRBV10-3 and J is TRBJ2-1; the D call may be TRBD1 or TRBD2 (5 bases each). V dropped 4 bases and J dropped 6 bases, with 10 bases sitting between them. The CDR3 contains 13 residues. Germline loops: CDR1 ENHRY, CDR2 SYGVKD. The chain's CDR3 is CAISVGTANEQFL. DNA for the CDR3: TGTGCCATCAGTGTGGGGACCGCCAATGAGCAGTTCCTC.

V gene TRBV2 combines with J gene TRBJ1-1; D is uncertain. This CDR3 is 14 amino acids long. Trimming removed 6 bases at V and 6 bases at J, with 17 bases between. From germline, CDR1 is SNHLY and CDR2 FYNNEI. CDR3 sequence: CASRFLPGVAEAFF. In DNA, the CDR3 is TGTGCCAGCAGATTCCTGCCGGGAGTCGCTGAAGCTTTCTTT.

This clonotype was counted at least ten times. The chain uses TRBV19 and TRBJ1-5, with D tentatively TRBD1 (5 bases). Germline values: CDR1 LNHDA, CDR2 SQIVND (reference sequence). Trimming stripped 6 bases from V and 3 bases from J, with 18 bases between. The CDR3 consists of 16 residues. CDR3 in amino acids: CASSVSWQGLNQPQHF. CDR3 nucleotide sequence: TGTGCCAGTAGCGTTAGCTGGCAGGGCCTCAATCAGCCCCAGCATTTT.

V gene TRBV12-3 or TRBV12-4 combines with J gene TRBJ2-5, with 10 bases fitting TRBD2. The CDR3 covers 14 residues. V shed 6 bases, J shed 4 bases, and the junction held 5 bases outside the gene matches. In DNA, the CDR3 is TGTGCCAGCAGGGCCACTAGCGGGACAGAGACCCAGTACTTC. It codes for CASRATSGTETQYF.

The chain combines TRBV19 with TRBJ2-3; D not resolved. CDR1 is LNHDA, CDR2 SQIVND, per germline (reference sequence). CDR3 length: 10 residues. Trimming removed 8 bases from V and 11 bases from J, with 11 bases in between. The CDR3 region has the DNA TGTGCCAGTGGGCACAATGAGCAGTATTTT. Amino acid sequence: CASGHNEQYF.

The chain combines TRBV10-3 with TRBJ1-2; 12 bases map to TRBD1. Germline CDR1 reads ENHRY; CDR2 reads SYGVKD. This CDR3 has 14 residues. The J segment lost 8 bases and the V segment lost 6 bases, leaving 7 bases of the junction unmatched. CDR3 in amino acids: CAIRGQGAAWGYTF. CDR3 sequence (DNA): TGTGCCATCAGGGGACAGGGGGCCGCTTGGGGCTACACCTTC.

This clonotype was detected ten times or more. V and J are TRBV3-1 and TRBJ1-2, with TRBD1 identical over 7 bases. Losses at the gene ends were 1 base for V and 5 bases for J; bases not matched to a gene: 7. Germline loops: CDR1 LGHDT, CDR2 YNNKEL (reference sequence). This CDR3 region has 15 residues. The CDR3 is CASSQGTGVIYGYTF. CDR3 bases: TGTGCCAGCAGCCAAGGTACAGGGGTGATATATGGCTACACCTTC.

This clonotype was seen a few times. CDR3 DNA sequence: TGTGCCATCAGTCCAGTGGGACAGGGAAAATCACCCCTCCACTTT. Translating gives CAISPVGQGKSPLHF. The rearrangement joins TRBV10-3 to TRBJ1-6; 9 bases align to TRBD1. With V trimmed by 5 bases and J by 10 bases, 9 bases remained unmatched. The CDR3 totals 15 residues. CDR1 ENHRY and CDR2 SYGVKD come from the germline V gene.

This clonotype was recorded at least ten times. CDR3 nucleotide sequence: TGCAGTGCCCCCGGACCGCGCTACCACGAGCAGTACTTC. Its translation is CSAPGPRYHEQYF. The rearrangement joins TRBV20-1 to TRBJ2-7; D uncertain. The V and J ends lost 6 bases and 5 bases respectively, with 17 bases between them. The CDR3 runs to 13 residues. Germline V gene data show CDR1 as DFQATT and CDR2 as SNEGSKA (reference sequence).

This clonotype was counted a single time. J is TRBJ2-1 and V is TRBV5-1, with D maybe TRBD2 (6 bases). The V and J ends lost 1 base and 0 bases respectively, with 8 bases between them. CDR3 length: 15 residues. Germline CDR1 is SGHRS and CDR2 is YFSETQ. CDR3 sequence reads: CASSLSTSSYNEQFF. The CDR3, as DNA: TGCGCCAGCAGCTTGTCGACTAGCTCCTACAATGAGCAGTTCTTC.

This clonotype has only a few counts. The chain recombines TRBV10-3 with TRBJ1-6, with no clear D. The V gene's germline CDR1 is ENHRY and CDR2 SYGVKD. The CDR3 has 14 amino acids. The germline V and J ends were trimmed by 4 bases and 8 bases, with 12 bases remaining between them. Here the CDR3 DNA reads TGTGCCATCAGTGGTGAAGGGCAACATTCACCCCTCCACTTT. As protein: CAISGEGQHSPLHF.

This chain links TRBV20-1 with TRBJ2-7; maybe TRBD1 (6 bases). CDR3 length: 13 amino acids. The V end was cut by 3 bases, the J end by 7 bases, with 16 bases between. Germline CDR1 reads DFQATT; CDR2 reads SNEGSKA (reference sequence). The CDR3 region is CSASWGRGAEQYF. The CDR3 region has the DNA TGCAGTGCTAGTTGGGGCAGGGGAGCAGAGCAGTACTTC.

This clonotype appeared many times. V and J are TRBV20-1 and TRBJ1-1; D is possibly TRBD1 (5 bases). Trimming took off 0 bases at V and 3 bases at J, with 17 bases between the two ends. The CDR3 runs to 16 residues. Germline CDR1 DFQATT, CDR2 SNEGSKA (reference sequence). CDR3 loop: CSARDLNRPSHTEAFF. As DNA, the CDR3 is TGCAGTGCTAGAGATCTTAACAGGCCGTCCCACACTGAAGCTTTCTTT.

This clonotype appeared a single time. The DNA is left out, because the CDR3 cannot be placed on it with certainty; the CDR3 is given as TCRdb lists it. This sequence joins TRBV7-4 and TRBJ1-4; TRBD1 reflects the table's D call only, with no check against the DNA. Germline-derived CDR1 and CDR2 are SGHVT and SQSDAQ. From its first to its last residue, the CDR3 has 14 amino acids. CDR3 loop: CASGPTGGEQYFGF.

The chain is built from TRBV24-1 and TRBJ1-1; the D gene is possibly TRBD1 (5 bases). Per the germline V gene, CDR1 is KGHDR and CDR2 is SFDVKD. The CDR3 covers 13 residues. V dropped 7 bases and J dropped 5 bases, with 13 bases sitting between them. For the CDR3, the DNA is TGTGCCACCAGACCCCCGAAGGGGACTGAAGCTTTCTTT. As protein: CATRPPKGTEAFF.

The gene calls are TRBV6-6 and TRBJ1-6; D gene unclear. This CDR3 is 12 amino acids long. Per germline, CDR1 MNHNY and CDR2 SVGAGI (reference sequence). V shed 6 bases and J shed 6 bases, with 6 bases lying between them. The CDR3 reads CASSSINSPLHF. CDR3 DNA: TGTGCCAGCAGCTCGATTAATTCACCCCTCCACTTT.

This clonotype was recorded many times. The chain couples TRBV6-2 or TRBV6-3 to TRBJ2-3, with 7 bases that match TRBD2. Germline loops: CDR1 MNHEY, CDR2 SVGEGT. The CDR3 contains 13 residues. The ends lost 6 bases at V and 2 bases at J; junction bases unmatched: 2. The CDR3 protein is CASRGLPTDTQYF. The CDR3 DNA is TGTGCCAGCAGGGGACTACCCACAGATACGCAGTATTTT.

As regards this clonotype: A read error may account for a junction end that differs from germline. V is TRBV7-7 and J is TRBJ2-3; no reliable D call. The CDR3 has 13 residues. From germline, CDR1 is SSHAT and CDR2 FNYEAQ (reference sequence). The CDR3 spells CASSLGWVDTQYF. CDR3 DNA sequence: TGTGCTAGCAGCTTAGGTTGGGTAGATACGCAGTATTTT.

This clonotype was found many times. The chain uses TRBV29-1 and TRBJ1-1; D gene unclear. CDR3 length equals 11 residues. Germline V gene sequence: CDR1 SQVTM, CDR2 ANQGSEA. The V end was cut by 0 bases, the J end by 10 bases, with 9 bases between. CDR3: CSVEDGPRAFF. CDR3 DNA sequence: TGCAGCGTTGAAGATGGGCCCCGAGCTTTCTTT.

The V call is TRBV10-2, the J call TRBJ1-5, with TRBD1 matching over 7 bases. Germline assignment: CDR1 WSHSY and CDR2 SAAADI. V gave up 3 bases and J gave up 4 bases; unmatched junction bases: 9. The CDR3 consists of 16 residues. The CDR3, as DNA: TGCGCCAGCAGTGACCCATACAGGGGACGGAATCAGCCCCAGCATTTT. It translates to CASSDPYRGRNQPQHF.

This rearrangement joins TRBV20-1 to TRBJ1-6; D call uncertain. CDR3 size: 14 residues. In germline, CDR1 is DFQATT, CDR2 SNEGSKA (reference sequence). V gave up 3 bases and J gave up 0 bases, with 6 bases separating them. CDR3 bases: TGCAGTGCTAGGATAAGCTCCTATAATTCACCCCTCCACTTT. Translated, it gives CSARISSYNSPLHF.